These 9 T cell receptor beta chains were all obtained from the same sample, sequenced in a study of shared T cell receptors in the human thymus. TCRdb's copy holds only in-frame clones and misses some; the assay was immunoSEQ multiplex PCR. Among under 850,000 clones, 85% to 90% were seen once, and the ten largest hold about 0.01%. The sample was also linked to a second study, of human thymus T cells.

Sequencing used thymocytes. The source is a boy in the first two years of life with a congenital heart defect.

This clone was observed once. The chain is built from TRBV6-5 and TRBJ1-2, with D possibly being TRBD1 (5 bases). The CDR3 totals 12 residues. Germline V gives CDR1 MNHEY, CDR2 SVGAGI. The CDR3 protein is CAKGRTFYGYTF. In DNA form, the CDR3 reads TGTGCTAAGGGGCGGACCTTCTATGGCTACACCTTC.

This sequence joins TRBV14 and TRBJ2-7, with TRBD1 matching 10 bases. Germline V gives CDR1 SGHDN, CDR2 FVKESK. CDR3 length: 15 residues. V was pared by 4 bases and J by 7 bases, with 10 bases of the junction left unmatched. Here the CDR3 reads CASSRPGQGMWEQYF. The CDR3 DNA is TGTGCCAGCAGCCGACCGGGACAGGGGATGTGGGAGCAGTACTTC.

V usage is TRBV4-3 and J usage is TRBJ2-6, with 9 bases aligning to TRBD2. V lost 6 bases, J lost 3 bases, and 6 bases stayed unmatched. Germline loops: CDR1 LGHNA, CDR2 YSLEER. This CDR3 comprises 16 residues. CDR3: CASSGLAGHGANVLTF. The CDR3 DNA sequence: TGCGCCAGCAGTGGTCTAGCGGGACATGGGGCCAACGTCCTGACTTTC.

V gene TRBV28 combines with J gene TRBJ2-3; TRBD2 matches 12 bases. Germline V gene data show CDR1 as MDHEN and CDR2 as SYDVKM. The CDR3 runs 17 residues. Trimming at V came to 4 bases and at J to 4 bases, leaving 9 bases not matched to a gene. The CDR3 loop reads CASSSASGRGDPDTQYF. CDR3 nucleotides: TGTGCCAGCAGTTCGGCTAGCGGGAGGGGGGACCCAGATACGCAGTATTTT.

The V gene is TRBV5-1, the J gene TRBJ1-2; D possibly corresponds to TRBD1 (5 bases). CDR3 length: 12 residues. Trimming took 3 bases from V and 8 from J, leaving 11 bases between them. Germline V gene sequence: CDR1 SGHRS, CDR2 YFSETQ. The chain's CDR3 is CASSWGEEGYTF. The CDR3 DNA reads TGCGCCAGCAGCTGGGGGGAAGAAGGCTACACCTTC.

In this sample, this clone turned up once. This sequence joins TRBV5-1 and TRBJ2-7, with 10 bases lining up with TRBD2. Germline V gives CDR1 SGHRS, CDR2 YFSETQ. The CDR3 totals 17 residues. V lost 0 bases to trimming and J lost 9 bases; unmatched junction nucleotides: 15. CDR3 DNA sequence: TGCGCCAGCAGCTTGGGGGGGCCAGCGGGAGGGCCCCTCGGGCAGTACTTC. This translates into CASSLGGPAGGPLGQYF.

This clone was detected only a few times. CDR3 residues: CSVGGTGSSSGYTF. The CDR3 bases are TGCAGCGTTGGGGGGACAGGGTCTTCAAGTGGCTACACCTTC. The chain carries TRBV29-1 and TRBJ1-2; 9 bases match TRBD1. The CDR3 covers 14 residues. V dropped 4 bases and J dropped 7; count of bases not matched to a gene: 10. From germline, CDR1 is SQVTM and CDR2 ANQGSEA.

The CDR3 DNA sequence: TGTGCAGTTACAGGGGGGGGAACTAATGAAAAACTGTTTTTT. Residues: CAVTGGGTNEKLFF. The V and J genes are TRBV19 and TRBJ1-4, with 8 nucleotides matching TRBD1. The CDR3 loop spans 14 amino acids. Per the germline V gene, CDR1 is LNHDA and CDR2 is SQIVND (reference sequence).

The V call is TRBV10-2, the J call TRBJ2-1; D is possibly TRBD2 (7 bases). V shed 6 bases and J shed 7 bases, with 22 bases lying between them. There are 16 residues in the CDR3. Germline V gives CDR1 WSHSY, CDR2 SAAADI. The CDR3 coding sequence is TGCGCCAGCAGCCCTGGCGGGAGAGGGGGGCGGAATGAGCAGTTCTTC. This gives the protein CASSPGGRGGRNEQFF.